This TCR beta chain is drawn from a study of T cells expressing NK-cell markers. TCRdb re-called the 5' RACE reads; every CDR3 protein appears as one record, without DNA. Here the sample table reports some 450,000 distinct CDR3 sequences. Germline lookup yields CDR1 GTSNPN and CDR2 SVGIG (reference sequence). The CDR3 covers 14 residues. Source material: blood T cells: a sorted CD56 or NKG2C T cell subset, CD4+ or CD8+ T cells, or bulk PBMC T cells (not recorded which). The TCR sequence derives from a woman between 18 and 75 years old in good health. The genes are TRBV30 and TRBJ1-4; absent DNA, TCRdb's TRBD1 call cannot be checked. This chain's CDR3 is CAWSVARGDEKLFF.